The 17 T cell receptor beta chains listed next were all sequenced from one sample in a study of regulatory T cells in long-lasting Graves disease. Time point here: newly diagnosed GD, antithyroid drugs for less than 3 months. PBMC-derived RNA was used for the TCR library. Library construction for TCR beta used iRepertoire HTBI primers and Arm-PCR of CDR3 regions. TCRdb reprocessed the multiplex PCR reads with MiXCR, giving one entry per CDR3 protein. The sample contains a few hundred thousand distinct CDR3 sequences, under 20% of which appear only once. Separately, the same data were catalogued under a study of T cells in Graves' hyperthyroidism and ophthalmopathy.

The sample in question was peripheral blood mononuclear cells (PBMCs), obtained at new diagnosis, from a patient treated with antithyroid drugs. The receptors stem from a woman under 40 with Graves disease.

This clonotype was counted ten times or more. V and J are TRBV6-1 and TRBJ1-2; tentative D call: TRBD1 (5 bases). CDR3 length: 16 amino acids. Between the trimmed V and J ends, which lost 7 bases and 4 bases, there was a span of 22 bases. Germline V lookup: CDR1 MNHNS, CDR2 SASEGT. The CDR3 loop is CASIGRDGSLGYGYTF. The CDR3 nucleotides read TGTGCCAGCATTGGGAGGGACGGGTCGCTGGGCTATGGCTACACCTTC.

This clonotype was detected ten times or more. The rearrangement links TRBV6-1 to TRBJ2-7, with D maybe TRBD2 (5 bases). This CDR3 comprises 13 residues. Germline V lookup: CDR1 MNHNS, CDR2 SASEGT. V gave up 4 bases and J gave up 3 bases, with 10 bases separating them. The CDR3 sequence is CASSGGFDYEQYF. The CDR3 coding sequence is TGTGCCAGCAGTGGAGGGTTTGACTACGAGCAGTACTTC.

This clonotype was seen ten or more times. The chain joins TRBV6-5 to TRBJ2-2, with TRBD1 matching over 7 bases. Germline V gene data show CDR1 as MNHEY and CDR2 as SVGAGI. The CDR3 runs to 14 residues. V lost 4 bases to trimming and J lost 7 bases; unmatched junction nucleotides: 6. This CDR3 reads CASSSQTGYGELFF. In DNA form, the CDR3 reads TGTGCCAGCAGTTCACAGACAGGGTACGGGGAGCTGTTTTTT.

This clonotype has at least ten counts. The rearrangement joins TRBV20-1 to TRBJ2-3; the match to TRBD2 covers 10 bases. The CDR3 is 15 amino acids. Germline V lookup: CDR1 DFQATT, CDR2 SNEGSKA (reference sequence). V shed 4 bases and J 0 bases; nucleotides not matched to a gene: 4. The CDR3, as DNA: TGCAGTGCTACCCGGACTAGCGGAAGCACAGATACGCAGTATTTT. Its translation is CSATRTSGSTDTQYF.

This clonotype was detected many times. V is TRBV2 and J is TRBJ2-7, with 10 bases fitting TRBD1. Trimming at V came to 6 bases and at J to 5 bases, leaving 10 bases not matched to a gene. The CDR3 sequence is 15 residues long. From germline, CDR1 is SNHLY and CDR2 FYNNEI. CDR3 sequence (DNA): TGTGCCAGCAGCGGATTTGGACAGGGGGTCAACGAGCAGTACTTC. Protein: CASSGFGQGVNEQYF.

This clonotype occurred many times. The chain joins TRBV9 to TRBJ2-1; TRBD2 matches at 10 bases. This CDR3 contains 16 residues. Germline-derived CDR1 and CDR2 are SGDLS and YYNGEE. J gave up 5 bases and V 6 bases, and 11 bases lay outside the gene matches. The CDR3 here is CASNTARSGGDNEQFF. The CDR3 DNA sequence: TGTGCCAGCAACACCGCTAGGAGCGGGGGGGACAATGAGCAGTTCTTC.

This clonotype was detected ten times or more. The rearrangement links TRBV9 to TRBJ1-1, with 9 bases fitting TRBD1. The junction had 6 bases not matched to a gene; V was cut back by 0 bases and J by 6 bases. In germline, CDR1 is SGDLS, CDR2 YYNGEE. The CDR3 spans 15 residues. CDR3 DNA sequence: TGTGCCAGCAGCGTAGAGGACAGGGGAGGCGCTGAAGCTTTCTTT. Amino acids: CASSVEDRGGAEAFF.

This clonotype has at least ten counts. J is TRBJ1-4 and V is TRBV12-3 or TRBV12-4; D is unclear. The CDR3 is 15 amino acids. V lost 2 bases and J lost 4, with 11 bases in between. This chain's CDR3 is CASSLSAADNEKLFF. The CDR3 nucleotides read TGTGCCAGCAGTTTATCGGCGGCCGATAATGAAAAACTGTTTTTT.

This clonotype has at least ten counts. In DNA, the CDR3 is TGTGCCAGCAGCAATTTCACAGGGGCCCCTAACTATGGCTACACCTTC. Protein sequence: CASSNFTGAPNYGYTF. This chain uses TRBV7-9 with TRBJ1-2, with TRBD1 identical over 7 bases. The CDR3 runs 16 residues. Germline values: CDR1 SEHNR, CDR2 FQNEAQ (reference sequence). V shed 5 bases and J 0 bases; nucleotides not matched to a gene: 9.

In the case of this clonotype: It differs at one base from a far larger clone, so likely a read error. Written as DNA, the CDR3 is TGTGCCAGCAGTTTGGGGGGGGGGATCTCCTACGAGCAGTTCTTC. Translated, it gives CASSLGGGISYEQFF. The chain recombines TRBV7-2 with TRBJ2-1; the match to TRBD2 covers 7 bases. Trimming cost V 6 bases and J 10 bases; bases outside gene matches: 15. This CDR3 has 15 residues. Per germline, CDR1 SGHTA and CDR2 FQGNSA.

This clonotype was observed at least ten times. The chain recombines TRBV20-1 with TRBJ1-2, with D uncertain. The germline V gene encodes CDR1 DFQATT and CDR2 SNEGSKA (reference sequence). The CDR3 is 13 residues long. Trimming shortened V by 5 bases and J by 3 bases, and 13 bases separated the two germline ends. CDR3 sequence (DNA): TGCAGTGCTTCCCACGACCGATACTATGGCTACACCTTC. Its protein is CSASHDRYYGYTF.

This clonotype was observed many times. The chain has TRBV16 and TRBJ1-1; a weak D match, TRBD1 (6 bases). V lost 0 bases, J lost 0 bases, and 11 bases lay in between. From germline, CDR1 is KGHSY and CDR2 FQNENV. The CDR3 spans 16 residues. The chain's CDR3 is CASSQSPGAMNTEAFF. CDR3 nucleotide sequence: TGTGCCAGCAGCCAATCCCCAGGGGCAATGAACACTGAAGCTTTCTTT.

The chain uses TRBV10-3 and TRBJ2-2; D unclear. Between the trimmed V and J ends, which lost 8 bases and 6 bases, there was a span of 10 bases. This CDR3 spans 12 amino acids. The germline V gene has CDR1 ENHRY and CDR2 SYGVKD. This chain's CDR3 is CAIGGSPGELFF. The CDR3 nucleotides are TGTGCCATCGGCGGCTCCCCCGGGGAGCTGTTTTTT.

This clonotype was detected ten times or more. V usage is TRBV3-1 and J usage is TRBJ1-2; D uncertain. The CDR3 is 14 residues long. The germline V gene has CDR1 LGHDT and CDR2 YNNKEL (reference sequence). V was clipped by 3 bases and J by 2 bases, with 10 bases between them. CDR3 nucleotide sequence: TGTGCCAGCAGCCAGAGGTTGGGAAACTATGGCTACACCTTC. Its translation: CASSQRLGNYGYTF.

This clonotype was counted at least ten times. The V and J genes are TRBV6-1 and TRBJ1-2, with a tentative D call TRBD1 (5 bases). CDR1 is MNHNS, CDR2 SASEGT, per germline. The CDR3 extends over 15 amino acids. V shed 8 bases and J shed 2 bases, with 18 bases lying between them. The CDR3 sequence: CASATRGRANYGYTF. In DNA, the CDR3 is TGTGCCAGCGCTACGAGGGGCAGGGCCAACTATGGCTACACCTTC.

This clonotype appeared once. The chain couples TRBV20-1 to TRBJ2-3; 7 bases agree with TRBD2. This CDR3 region has 17 residues. The germline V gene has CDR1 DFQATT and CDR2 SNEGSKA (reference sequence). Trimming cost V 3 bases and J 4 bases; bases outside gene matches: 16. CDR3 sequence (DNA): TGCAGTGCTAGCTCCCTTACTAGCGCCAAGGTCGCAGATACGCAGTATTTT. Encoded protein: CSASSLTSAKVADTQYF.

Details on this clonotype: A far larger clone is only one base removed, so a read error is likely. The genes are TRBV13 and TRBJ1-4; D may be TRBD1 (5 bases). Trimming stripped 6 bases from V and 9 bases from J, with 17 bases between. Germline V gene sequence: CDR1 PRHDT, CDR2 FYEKMQ (reference sequence). CDR3 length: 14 amino acids. CDR3 nucleotides: TGTGCCAGCAGTTTTGGAGGGGACTATAAAAAACTGTTTTTT. Translating it yields CASSFGGDYKKLFF.